This is a list of T cell receptor beta chains from one sample in a study of T cell responses to AZD1222 COVID-19 vaccine. Libraries were prepared by immunoSEQ multiplex PCR; TCRdb keeps only in-frame clonotypes and omits some of them. The profile shows nearly 35,000 clones, 80% to 90% of them singletons. The specimen was peripheral blood, collected on day 0 of AZD1222 vaccination. These receptors were obtained from an adult in good health. The CDR3 runs from the conserved cysteine through the conserved F or W. The order of the fields is V gene, clone size, J gene, D gene, CDR3 DNA, CDR3 protein. The D gene is left open where the match is weak. Only part of the rows carry a size: once, few, many, or a class if the clone is expanded.

v_gene: TRBV5-6; abundance: once; j_gene: TRBJ1-5; d_gene: NA; CDR3nt: TGTGCCAGCAGCTTGAGTAAGGGTGATCAGCCCCAGCATTTT; CDR3aa: CASSLSKGDQPQHF
v_gene: TRBV5-1; abundance: once; j_gene: TRBJ2-3; d_gene: NA; CDR3nt: TGCGCCAGCAAGGATTCAGGGGCCACAGATACGCAGTATTTT; CDR3aa: CASKDSGATDTQYF
v_gene: TRBV4-2; abundance: NA; j_gene: TRBJ2-1; d_gene: TRBD2; CDR3nt: TGTGCCAGCAGCCAAGGTCGGAAGGGGACTACCTCCTACAATGAGCAGTTCTTC; CDR3aa: CASSQGRKGTTSYNEQFF
v_gene: TRBV27; abundance: NA; j_gene: TRBJ2-1; d_gene: NA; CDR3nt: TGTGCCAGCAGTCTCCTTGGAGGGAGGAATGAGCAGTTCTTC; CDR3aa: CASSLLGGRNEQFF
v_gene: TRBV5-1; abundance: NA; j_gene: TRBJ2-1; d_gene: NA; CDR3nt: TGCGCCAGCAGCTTGGTTAGTCAGGGTAGGAATGAGCAGTTCTTC; CDR3aa: CASSLVSQGRNEQFF
v_gene: TRBV20-1; abundance: once; j_gene: TRBJ2-3; d_gene: TRBD2; CDR3nt: TGCAGTGCTAGTAGGAGGACTAGCGGGATGACGGCGCAGTATTTT; CDR3aa: CSASRRTSGMTAQYF
v_gene: TRBV7-9; abundance: NA; j_gene: TRBJ1-3; d_gene: NA; CDR3nt: TGTGCCAGCAGCTTGGGGTTGGGGGCTGGAAACACCATATATTTT; CDR3aa: CASSLGLGAGNTIYF
v_gene: TRBV10-3; abundance: few; j_gene: TRBJ1-6; d_gene: NA; CDR3nt: TGTGCCATCAGTGTGACAGCGGATAATTCACCCCTCCACTTT; CDR3aa: CAISVTADNSPLHF
v_gene: TRBV5-1; abundance: NA; j_gene: TRBJ2-5; d_gene: NA; CDR3nt: TGCGCCAGCAGCTTGGACAGGGAGACCCAGTACTTC; CDR3aa: CASSLDRETQYF
v_gene: TRBV7-2; abundance: NA; j_gene: TRBJ2-7; d_gene: NA; CDR3nt: TGTGCCAGCAGCTTCACGACCGGAGCGGGAGACTGGGCAGGGGGAGAGCAGTACTTC; CDR3aa: CASSFTTGAGDWAGGEQYF
v_gene: TRBV6-2/TRBV6-3; abundance: NA; j_gene: TRBJ2-6; d_gene: TRBD1; CDR3nt: TGTGCCAGCAGCTTGGGGAGACAGGGGCCGCGAGGGGCCAACGTCCTGACTTTC; CDR3aa: CASSLGRQGPRGANVLTF
v_gene: TRBV12-3/TRBV12-4; abundance: NA; j_gene: TRBJ2-7; d_gene: NA; CDR3nt: TGTGCCAGCACCCCTCGACCAACTGGGGAGCAGTACTTC; CDR3aa: CASTPRPTGEQYF
v_gene: TRBV24-1; abundance: NA; j_gene: TRBJ2-2; d_gene: NA; CDR3nt: TGTGCCACCAGTGATGTCGGCGGCCTCTACACCGGGGAGCTGTTTTTT; CDR3aa: CATSDVGGLYTGELFF
v_gene: TRBV4-1; abundance: NA; j_gene: TRBJ1-2; d_gene: TRBD1; CDR3nt: TGCGCCAGCAGCCAAGAGACAGGGAACTATGGCTACACCTTC; CDR3aa: CASSQETGNYGYTF
v_gene: TRBV10-1; abundance: NA; j_gene: TRBJ2-5; d_gene: NA; CDR3nt: TGCGCCAGCAGTCTCACTCACCAAGAGACCCAGTACTTC; CDR3aa: CASSLTHQETQYF
v_gene: TRBV27; abundance: NA; j_gene: TRBJ2-3; d_gene: TRBD2; CDR3nt: TGTGCCAGCAGTTTATACTGGGCTAGCGGGAGGGTAGATACGCAGTATTTT; CDR3aa: CASSLYWASGRVDTQYF
v_gene: TRBV3-1/TRBV3-2; abundance: NA; j_gene: TRBJ2-2; d_gene: NA; CDR3nt: TGTGCCAGCAGCCCCAGGGGTGGGGAGCTGTTTTTT; CDR3aa: CASSPRGGELFF
v_gene: TRBV6-4; abundance: NA; j_gene: TRBJ2-6; d_gene: TRBD1; CDR3nt: TGTGCCAGCAGTAGGGACAGGTCTACCTCTGGGGCCAACGTCCTGACTTTC; CDR3aa: CASSRDRSTSGANVLTF
v_gene: TRBV18; abundance: NA; j_gene: TRBJ2-7; d_gene: TRBD1; CDR3nt: TGTGCCAGCTCACGACAGGGGGCCGACGAGCAGTACTTC; CDR3aa: CASSRQGADEQYF
v_gene: TRBV2; abundance: NA; j_gene: TRBJ2-1; d_gene: TRBD2; CDR3nt: TGTGCCAGCACCGGTGGGAGGGGGCAGTTCTTC; CDR3aa: CASTGGRGQFF
v_gene: TRBV6-5; abundance: NA; j_gene: TRBJ1-6; d_gene: NA; CDR3nt: TGTGCCAGCAGTCGACAGGATAAATATAATTCACCCCTCCACTTT; CDR3aa: CASSRQDKYNSPLHF
v_gene: TRBV7-2; abundance: NA; j_gene: TRBJ1-1; d_gene: TRBD1; CDR3nt: TGTGCCAGCAGATCTACCGGGACAGGGGGGTACACTGAAGCTTTCTTT; CDR3aa: CASRSTGTGGYTEAFF
v_gene: TRBV3-1/TRBV3-2; abundance: NA; j_gene: TRBJ1-1; d_gene: NA; CDR3nt: TGTGCCAGCAGCCAAAGGTCGCGGGGGCTTGAAGCTTTCTTT; CDR3aa: CASSQRSRGLEAFF
v_gene: TRBV9; abundance: NA; j_gene: TRBJ2-1; d_gene: NA; CDR3nt: TGTGCCAGCAGCGCGGACGGGCACGGTGAGCAGTTCTTC; CDR3aa: CASSADGHGEQFF
v_gene: TRBV28; abundance: few; j_gene: TRBJ1-1; d_gene: NA; CDR3nt: TGTGCCAGCGGGAGGGTGGACACTGAAGCTTTCTTT; CDR3aa: CASGRVDTEAFF
v_gene: TRBV5-1; abundance: NA; j_gene: TRBJ1-6; d_gene: NA; CDR3nt: TGCGCCAGCAATGATGGGGGAAATTCACCCCTCCACTTT; CDR3aa: CASNDGGNSPLHF
v_gene: TRBV24-1; abundance: NA; j_gene: TRBJ2-2; d_gene: TRBD1; CDR3nt: TGTGCCACCAGTGACCGGGACAGGGAATTGAGCGGGGAGCTGTTTTTT; CDR3aa: CATSDRDRELSGELFF
v_gene: TRBV19; abundance: NA; j_gene: TRBJ2-7; d_gene: NA; CDR3nt: TGTGCCAGTAGCCTGGACAGCTCCTACGAGCAGTACTTC; CDR3aa: CASSLDSSYEQYF
v_gene: TRBV7-2; abundance: NA; j_gene: TRBJ2-1; d_gene: NA; CDR3nt: TGTGCCAGCAGCTTACTAGGGACAAACCATGAGCAGTTCTTC; CDR3aa: CASSLLGTNHEQFF
v_gene: TRBV5-6; abundance: few; j_gene: TRBJ1-1; d_gene: TRBD1; CDR3nt: TGTGCCAGCAGCCCCGGAGGGGGCGGGAACACTGAAGCTTTCTTT; CDR3aa: CASSPGGGGNTEAFF
v_gene: TRBV28; abundance: NA; j_gene: TRBJ2-5; d_gene: NA; CDR3nt: TGTGCCAGCAGTTCACCTTGGGCGCGAGAGACCCAGTACTTC; CDR3aa: CASSSPWARETQYF
v_gene: TRBV4-2; abundance: NA; j_gene: TRBJ2-5; d_gene: NA; CDR3nt: TGTGCCAGCAGCCAAGGGCTCAGAGAGACCCAGTACTTC; CDR3aa: CASSQGLRETQYF
v_gene: TRBV7-2; abundance: NA; j_gene: TRBJ1-2; d_gene: TRBD1; CDR3nt: TGTGCCAGCAGCATATTAAGACAGGGGAATGGCTACACCTTC; CDR3aa: CASSILRQGNGYTF
v_gene: TRBV27; abundance: once; j_gene: TRBJ1-1; d_gene: TRBD1; CDR3nt: TGTGCCAGCAGTTCCATCAGAACAGGGGGCACTGAAGCTTTCTTT; CDR3aa: CASSSIRTGGTEAFF
v_gene: TRBV9; abundance: NA; j_gene: TRBJ1-6; d_gene: NA; CDR3nt: TGTGCCAGCAGCCAGGGACGGAATAATTCACCCCTCCACTTT; CDR3aa: CASSQGRNNSPLHF
v_gene: TRBV4-2; abundance: NA; j_gene: TRBJ2-7; d_gene: TRBD2; CDR3nt: TGTGCCAGCAGCCAAGATCAAGGACTAGCGGGTCCAGGCTCCTACGAGCAGTACTTC; CDR3aa: CASSQDQGLAGPGSYEQYF
v_gene: TRBV24-1; abundance: once; j_gene: TRBJ1-5; d_gene: NA; CDR3nt: TGTGCCACTCAGGATGGGGGACCAAATCAGCCCCAGCATTTT; CDR3aa: CATQDGGPNQPQHF
v_gene: TRBV10-2; abundance: NA; j_gene: TRBJ2-5; d_gene: NA; CDR3nt: TGCGCCAGCAGTGAGAGTGGGGAGACCCAGTACTTC; CDR3aa: CASSESGETQYF
v_gene: TRBV30; abundance: NA; j_gene: TRBJ1-6; d_gene: NA; CDR3nt: TGTGCCTGGAGTGTACGCGGATCCCTCCACTTT; CDR3aa: CAWSVRGSLHF
v_gene: TRBV3-1/TRBV3-2; abundance: few; j_gene: TRBJ2-7; d_gene: NA; CDR3nt: TGTGCCAGCAGCCAGGAGATGCAGGGATTGTACGAGCAGTACTTC; CDR3aa: CASSQEMQGLYEQYF
v_gene: TRBV7-9; abundance: NA; j_gene: TRBJ2-7; d_gene: NA; CDR3nt: TGTGCCAGCAGCCCCAACGCTGTCTCCGACGAGCAGTACTTC; CDR3aa: CASSPNAVSDEQYF
v_gene: TRBV7-3; abundance: NA; j_gene: TRBJ2-1; d_gene: NA; CDR3nt: TGTGCCAGCAGCCCCCAGGCGGCCGTCTACAATGAGCAGTTCTTC; CDR3aa: CASSPQAAVYNEQFF
v_gene: TRBV11-2; abundance: NA; j_gene: TRBJ1-6; d_gene: TRBD1; CDR3nt: TGTGCCAGCAAGCCGGGACAGCGAGATTCACCCCTCCACTTT; CDR3aa: CASKPGQRDSPLHF
v_gene: TRBV9; abundance: NA; j_gene: TRBJ2-1; d_gene: TRBD1; CDR3nt: TGTGCCAGCAGCATTCTTCCTACAGGGGGGAAGAATGAGCAGTTCTTC; CDR3aa: CASSILPTGGKNEQFF
v_gene: TRBV4-3; abundance: NA; j_gene: TRBJ1-2; d_gene: NA; CDR3nt: TGCGCCAGCAGCCAAAGGGTAGACTACGGTGGCTACACCTTC; CDR3aa: CASSQRVDYGGYTF
v_gene: TRBV2; abundance: NA; j_gene: TRBJ2-1; d_gene: NA; CDR3nt: TGTGCCAGCAGTGCCCGAAGTCGAGGAGAGCAGTTCTTC; CDR3aa: CASSARSRGEQFF
v_gene: TRBV7-9; abundance: NA; j_gene: TRBJ1-2; d_gene: TRBD1; CDR3nt: TGTGCCAGCAGCTTACGAACAGGGGGCTCGGTCTATGGCTACACCTTC; CDR3aa: CASSLRTGGSVYGYTF